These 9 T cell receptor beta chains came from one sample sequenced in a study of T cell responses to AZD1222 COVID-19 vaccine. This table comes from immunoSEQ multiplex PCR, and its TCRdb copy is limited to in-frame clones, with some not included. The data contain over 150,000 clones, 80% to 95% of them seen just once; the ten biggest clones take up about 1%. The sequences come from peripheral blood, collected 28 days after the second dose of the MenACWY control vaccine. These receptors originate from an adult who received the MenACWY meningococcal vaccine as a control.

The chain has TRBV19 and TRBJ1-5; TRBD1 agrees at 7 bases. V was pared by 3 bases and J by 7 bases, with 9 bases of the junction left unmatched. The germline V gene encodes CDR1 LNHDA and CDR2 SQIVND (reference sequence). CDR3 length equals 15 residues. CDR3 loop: CASSMGTGARQPQHF. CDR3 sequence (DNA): TGTGCCAGTAGTATGGGTACAGGGGCTAGGCAGCCCCAGCATTTT.

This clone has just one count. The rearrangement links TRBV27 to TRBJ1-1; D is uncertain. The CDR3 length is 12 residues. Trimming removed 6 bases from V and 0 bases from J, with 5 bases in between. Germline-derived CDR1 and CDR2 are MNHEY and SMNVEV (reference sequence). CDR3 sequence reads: CASRSVNTEAFF. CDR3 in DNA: TGTGCCAGCAGGTCGGTGAACACTGAAGCTTTCTTT.

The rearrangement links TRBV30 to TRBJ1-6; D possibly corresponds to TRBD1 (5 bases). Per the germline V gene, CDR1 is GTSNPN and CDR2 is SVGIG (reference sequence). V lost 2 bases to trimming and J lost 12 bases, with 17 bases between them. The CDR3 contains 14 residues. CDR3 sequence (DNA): TGTGCCTGGAGTAAGGGGACGGCGGCGTTACCCCTCCACTTT. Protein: CAWSKGTAALPLHF.

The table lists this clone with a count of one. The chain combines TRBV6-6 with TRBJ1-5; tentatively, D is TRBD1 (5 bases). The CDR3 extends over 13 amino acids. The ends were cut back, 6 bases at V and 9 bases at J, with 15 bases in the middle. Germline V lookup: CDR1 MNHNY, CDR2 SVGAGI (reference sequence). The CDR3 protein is CASSPQGVGPQHF. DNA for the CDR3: TGTGCCAGCAGCCCCCAGGGCGTTGGGCCCCAGCATTTT.

DNA of the CDR3: TGTGCCAGCAAGGCTAGCGGGGGGCTGGGTACGCAGTATTTT. It yields the protein CASKASGGLGTQYF. The rearrangement uses TRBV2 and TRBJ2-3; 11 positions agree with TRBD2. CDR1 and CDR2 from the germline V gene are SNHLY and FYNNEI. The CDR3 contains 14 residues. Unmatched junction bases numbered 8, after V lost 7 bases and J lost 8 bases. The entire variable domain, with the rest obtained from reference TRBV2 and TRBJ2-3, is as follows: EPEVTQTPSHQVTQMGQEVILRCVPISNHLYFYWYRQILGQKVEFLVSFYNNEISEKSEIFDDQFSVERPDGSNFTLKIRSTKLEDSAMYFCASKASGGLGTQYFGPGTRLTVL.

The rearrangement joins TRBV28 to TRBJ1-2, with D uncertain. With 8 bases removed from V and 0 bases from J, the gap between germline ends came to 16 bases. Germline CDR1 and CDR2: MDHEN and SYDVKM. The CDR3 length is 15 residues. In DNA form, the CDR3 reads TGTGCCAGCCACGGTTCCGTGGAATCTAACTATGGCTACACCTTC. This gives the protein CASHGSVESNYGYTF.

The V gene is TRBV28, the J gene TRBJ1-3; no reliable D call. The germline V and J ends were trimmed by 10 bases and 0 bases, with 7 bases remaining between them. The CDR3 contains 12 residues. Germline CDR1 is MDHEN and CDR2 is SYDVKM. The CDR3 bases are TGTGCCACCGGCTACTCTGGAAACACCATATATTTT. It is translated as CATGYSGNTIYF.

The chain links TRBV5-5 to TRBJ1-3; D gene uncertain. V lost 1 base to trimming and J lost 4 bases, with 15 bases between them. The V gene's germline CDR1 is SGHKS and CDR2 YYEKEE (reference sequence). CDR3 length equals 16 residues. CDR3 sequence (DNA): TGTGCCAGCAGCTTGTTTGGTTCTTGGGCGGGAAACACCATATATTTT. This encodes CASSLFGSWAGNTIYF.

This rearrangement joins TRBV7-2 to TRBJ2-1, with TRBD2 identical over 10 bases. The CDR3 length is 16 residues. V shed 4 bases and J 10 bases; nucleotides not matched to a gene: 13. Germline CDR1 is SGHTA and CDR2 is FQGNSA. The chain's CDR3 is CASSWGRSGGAKEQFF. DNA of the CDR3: TGTGCCAGCAGCTGGGGTAGGAGCGGGGGGGCCAAAGAGCAGTTCTTC.